What follows are 30 T cell receptor beta chains derived from one specimen sequenced in a study of cytomegalovirus exposure and HLA in healthy donors. PCR amplification relied on 60 Vbeta primers (plus 13 Jbeta primers). Assay used: immunoSEQ multiplex PCR; TCRdb lists only in-frame clones, some missing. In the table there are about 98,000 clones, 69% of which are singletons. Sample: PBMCs. The receptors stem from a female donor in good health and CMV-seronegative.

This clone was recorded a few times. V and J are TRBV11-3 and TRBJ2-7, with 8 bases lining up with TRBD2. Germline V CDR1 and CDR2: SGHNT, YENEEA. CDR3 length equals 14 residues. The V segment lost 5 bases and the J segment 7 bases; nucleotides outside the gene matches: 10. In DNA, the CDR3 is TGTGCCAGCAGCCTCGGACTAGCAGTTAAGGAGCAGTACTTC. As protein: CASSLGLAVKEQYF.

This clone was seen more than once but under ten times. This chain connects TRBV10-3 to TRBJ1-1, with a weak D call TRBD1 (6 bases). The CDR3 loop spans 13 amino acids. V lost 10 bases and J lost 1, with 13 bases in between. The germline V gene encodes CDR1 ENHRY and CDR2 SYGVKD. The CDR3 nucleotides are TGTGCCACCTACAGGGAGGGGAACACTGAAGCTTTCTTT. Translation gives CATYREGNTEAFF.

The chain has TRBV5-1 and TRBJ2-7; 12 bases are shared with TRBD1. J gave up 1 base and V 5 bases, and 7 bases lay outside the gene matches. The CDR3 totals 16 residues. Germline assignment: CDR1 SGHRS and CDR2 YFSETQ. In nucleotides, the CDR3 is TGCGCCAGCAGTGCACCGGGACAGGGGGCATCCTACGAGCAGTACTTC. It codes for CASSAPGQGASYEQYF.

The chain joins TRBV30 to TRBJ1-2; D may be TRBD1 (6 bases). The germline V and J ends were trimmed by 3 bases and 4 bases, with 18 bases remaining between them. The CDR3 is 15 residues long. CDR1 and CDR2 from the germline V gene are GTSNPN and SVGIG (reference sequence). For the CDR3, the DNA is TGTGCCTGGAGAAACAGGGTCGGCCTCCTCTATGGCTACACCTTC. It specifies CAWRNRVGLLYGYTF. The full variable domain, its missing parts supplied by reference TRBV30 and TRBJ1-2, is SQTIHQWPATLVQPVGSPLSLECTVEGTSNPNLYWYRQAAGRGLQLLFYSVGIGQISSEVPQNLSASRPQDRQFILSSKKLLLSDSGFYLCAWRNRVGLLYGYTFGSGTRLTVV.

The chain employs TRBV28 and TRBJ2-6, with 7 bases identical to TRBD1. The CDR3 has 16 amino acids. The germline CDR1 and CDR2 sequences are MDHEN and SYDVKM. Losses at the gene ends were 7 bases for V and 0 bases for J; bases not matched to a gene: 6. Here the CDR3 reads CASTGTELSGANVLTF. The CDR3, as DNA: TGTGCCAGCACCGGGACAGAGCTCTCTGGGGCCAACGTCCTGACTTTC. The full variable domain, its missing parts supplied by reference TRBV28 and TRBJ2-6, is DVKVTQSSRYLVKRTGEKVFLECVQDMDHENMFWYRQDPGLGLRLIYFSYDVKMKEKGDIPEGYSVSREKKERFSLILESASTNQTSMYLCASTGTELSGANVLTFGAGSRLTVL.

The count of this clone is one. The chain carries TRBV5-4 and TRBJ1-6; weak D call: TRBD1 (5 bases). The CDR3 consists of 14 residues. CDR1 and CDR2 from the germline V gene are SGHNT and YYREEE (reference sequence). Deletions cut 0 bases from V and 5 bases from J, with 6 bases between. The CDR3 loop is CASSLEQDNSPLHF. The CDR3 DNA follows: TGTGCCAGCAGCTTGGAACAGGATAATTCACCCCTCCACTTT.

V is TRBV15 and J is TRBJ2-1; 9 bases map to TRBD1. CDR3 length: 14 amino acids. The germline V gene has CDR1 LNHNV and CDR2 YYDKDF (reference sequence). Trimming at V came to 5 bases and at J to 6 bases, leaving 5 bases not matched to a gene. The CDR3 sequence is CATSRDREPNEQFF. The DNA of the CDR3 is TGTGCCACCAGCCGGGACAGGGAACCCAATGAGCAGTTCTTC.

In this sample, this clone turned up a few times. The genes are TRBV5-4 and TRBJ2-5, with 10 bases lining up with TRBD2. CDR1 is SGHNT, CDR2 YYREEE, per germline (reference sequence). Trimming took 0 bases from V and 0 from J; bases not matched to a gene: 2. This CDR3 has 16 amino acids. In nucleotides, the CDR3 is TGTGCCAGCAGCTTGGCTAGCGGGGGATACCAAGAGACCCAGTACTTC. This encodes CASSLASGGYQETQYF.

The chain links TRBV2 to TRBJ1-2; unclear D gene. Trimming pared 6 bases from V and 3 bases from J, leaving 8 bases between. Germline V gives CDR1 SNHLY, CDR2 FYNNEI. The length of the CDR3 is 12 residues. The CDR3 spells CASSFADYGYTF. The CDR3 nucleotides are TGTGCCAGCAGCTTTGCGGACTATGGCTACACCTTC.

This clone was recorded a few times. The chain links TRBV5-4 to TRBJ1-6; TRBD1 matches at 7 bases. CDR1 and CDR2 from the germline V gene are SGHNT and YYREEE (reference sequence). The CDR3 is made up of 16 amino acids. J gave up 9 bases and V 4 bases, and 13 bases lay outside the gene matches. In nucleotides, the CDR3 is TGTGCCAGCAGCAAAAACAGGGGCGCAGGGAGTTCACCCCTCCACTTT. Translated: CASSKNRGAGSSPLHF.

The chain is built from TRBV7-9 and TRBJ1-3; 7 bases line up with TRBD1. Germline CDR1 is SEHNR and CDR2 is FQNEAQ (reference sequence). This CDR3 has 15 residues. V shed 1 base and J 5 bases; nucleotides not matched to a gene: 5. The DNA of the CDR3 is TGTGCCAGCAGCTTAGAACAGGGGAGAAGAAACACCATATATTTT. Translated, it gives CASSLEQGRRNTIYF.

This clone was picked up one time. The CDR3 nucleotides are TGTGCCAGCAGCCTGCGCAGGGCTCCAGATACGCAGTATTTT. Translation: CASSLRRAPDTQYF. This chain connects TRBV11-1 to TRBJ2-3; D is possibly TRBD1 (5 bases). V was shortened by 5 bases and J by 4 bases, with 13 bases between the two germline ends. There are 14 residues in the CDR3. Germline V gives CDR1 SGHAT, CDR2 FQDESV (reference sequence).

The CDR3 DNA follows: TGCGCCAGCAGCACCCGGACTAGGGGGAAGAATGAGCAGTTCTTC. Protein sequence: CASSTRTRGKNEQFF. The chain is built from TRBV5-1 and TRBJ2-1, with a tentative D call TRBD2 (7 bases). CDR1 SGHRS and CDR2 YFSETQ come from the germline V gene. V lost 4 bases to trimming and J lost 7 bases, with 18 bases between them. The CDR3 runs to 15 residues.

The V call is TRBV30, the J call TRBJ2-1, with 11 bases fitting TRBD2. This CDR3 is 15 amino acids long. Germline CDR1 is GTSNPN and CDR2 is SVGIG (reference sequence). The ends lost 5 bases at V and 8 bases at J; junction bases unmatched: 11. The CDR3 loop is CAWENSGRAFDEQFF. The CDR3 DNA is TGTGCCTGGGAGAATAGCGGGAGGGCCTTTGATGAGCAGTTCTTC. The variable domain in full, completed from reference TRBV30 and TRBJ2-1, reads SQTIHQWPATLVQPVGSPLSLECTVEGTSNPNLYWYRQAAGRGLQLLFYSVGIGQISSEVPQNLSASRPQDRQFILSSKKLLLSDSGFYLCAWENSGRAFDEQFFGPGTRLTVL.

This clone was recorded only once. This sequence joins TRBV6-5 and TRBJ2-1; D is unclear. The CDR3 totals 11 residues. CDR1 is MNHEY and CDR2 is SVGAGI in the germline V gene. Trimming removed 2 bases from V and 10 bases from J, with 6 bases in between. The CDR3 protein is CASSYREEQFF. CDR3 nucleotides: TGTGCCAGCAGTTACAGAGAGGAGCAGTTCTTC.

The CDR3 DNA sequence: TGTGCCAGCAGTGAAAAGTGGAGCGCTAGCGGGTCCACCGCCCGCTCCTACAATGAGCAGTTCTTC. It codes for CASSEKWSASGSTARSYNEQFF. The chain is built from TRBV6-1 and TRBJ2-1, with 8 nucleotides matching TRBD2. The CDR3 consists of 22 residues. V lost 2 bases to trimming and J lost 0 bases; unmatched junction nucleotides: 21. Germline V CDR1 and CDR2: MNHNS, SASEGT.

The chain has TRBV27 and TRBJ2-7; 8 bases are shared with TRBD2. From germline, CDR1 is MNHEY and CDR2 SMNVEV (reference sequence). This CDR3 has 16 amino acids. V gave up 0 bases and J gave up 2 bases; unmatched junction bases: 6. The CDR3 reads CASSLSLAVSPYEQYF. The CDR3 nucleotides are TGTGCCAGCAGTTTATCACTAGCGGTGTCTCCCTACGAGCAGTACTTC.

The chain links TRBV6-5 to TRBJ2-7; tentative D call: TRBD2 (6 bases). The CDR3 covers 15 residues. Germline V gives CDR1 MNHEY, CDR2 SVGAGI. Trimming stripped 2 bases from V and 2 bases from J, with 13 bases between. This chain's CDR3 is CASSYGTGGTYEQYF. The CDR3 coding sequence is TGTGCCAGCAGTTACGGGACCGGCGGGACCTACGAGCAGTACTTC.

The chain carries TRBV5-6 and TRBJ1-3; D is perhaps TRBD1 (5 bases). Germline V gene sequence: CDR1 SGHDT, CDR2 YYEEEE. Deletions cut 1 base from V and 3 bases from J, with 17 bases between. The CDR3 is 17 residues long. As DNA, the CDR3 is TGTGCCAGCAGCTTGTATCCGACGGGGGTGGGTGGAAACACCATATATTTT. This translates into CASSLYPTGVGGNTIYF.

The chain couples TRBV6-5 to TRBJ1-4; D is possibly TRBD1 (5 bases). CDR1 is MNHEY and CDR2 is SVGAGI in the germline V gene. This CDR3 comprises 14 residues. The V end lost 0 bases, the J end lost 7 bases, and 9 bases lay between the germline ends. DNA of the CDR3: TGTGCCAGCAGTTACTCGGGCGGGGGTGAAAAACTGTTTTTT. Translating gives CASSYSGGGEKLFF.

This clone was counted a few times. The V and J genes are TRBV5-8 and TRBJ2-3, with TRBD2 matching 8 bases. The CDR3 covers 16 residues. J gave up 2 bases and V 1 base, and 6 bases lay outside the gene matches. Per the germline V gene, CDR1 is SGHTS and CDR2 is YDEGEE. DNA for the CDR3: TGTGCCAGCAGCTTGAGAAAGCGGGGGAACACAGATACGCAGTATTTT. Translating gives CASSLRKRGNTDTQYF.

This clone was seen a handful of times. This chain links TRBV19 with TRBJ1-1, with D unclear. Germline CDR1 LNHDA, CDR2 SQIVND (reference sequence). This CDR3 has 13 residues. The V and J ends lost 5 bases and 1 base respectively, with 8 bases between them. The CDR3 nucleotides are TGTGCCAGTAGTCCAGTACAGAACACTGAAGCTTTCTTT. Amino acids: CASSPVQNTEAFF.

The CDR3 reads CASSRTGGTQETQYF. CDR3 DNA sequence: TGCGCCAGCAGCCGGACAGGGGGAACCCAAGAGACCCAGTACTTC. V and J are TRBV5-1 and TRBJ2-5, with 10 bases fitting TRBD1. From germline, CDR1 is SGHRS and CDR2 YFSETQ. CDR3 length: 15 residues. Trimming cost V 4 bases and J 1 base; bases outside gene matches: 4.

A few counts support this clone. The chain uses TRBV10-2 and TRBJ2-5; the match to TRBD2 covers 8 bases. J lost 5 bases, V lost 3 bases, and 17 bases had no gene match. The CDR3 is 18 residues long. Germline V gene data show CDR1 as WSHSY and CDR2 as SAAADI. Written as DNA, the CDR3 is TGCGCCAGCAGTGAAGGGTCGTGGACGGGGGGGGTCCGGGAGACCCAGTACTTC. It codes for CASSEGSWTGGVRETQYF.

The J gene is TRBJ2-7, the V gene TRBV7-9; 7 bases line up with TRBD1. The CDR3 length is 15 residues. CDR1 and CDR2 from the germline V gene are SEHNR and FQNEAQ (reference sequence). Unmatched junction bases numbered 7, after V lost 1 base and J lost 4 bases. The CDR3: CASSLGGAGGYEQYF. CDR3 nucleotide sequence: TGTGCCAGCAGCTTAGGTGGGGCAGGGGGTTACGAGCAGTACTTC.

This clone has a handful of counts. This chain joins TRBV10-1 and TRBJ1-1; TRBD1 is a possible D gene (6 bases). CDR3 size: 13 residues. Germline CDR1 and CDR2: WNHNN and SYGVQD (reference sequence). V lost 6 bases and J lost 3, with 11 bases in between. The CDR3 loop is CASRKTGDTEAFF. CDR3 sequence (DNA): TGCGCCAGCAGAAAGACAGGAGACACTGAAGCTTTCTTT.

This chain uses TRBV5-1 with TRBJ1-1; 9 nucleotides agree with TRBD1. Germline-derived CDR1 and CDR2 are SGHRS and YFSETQ. V dropped 4 bases and J dropped 8; count of bases not matched to a gene: 15. The CDR3 sequence is 16 residues long. CDR3 in amino acids: CASSTGSGTGLTEAFF. The CDR3 DNA sequence: TGCGCCAGCAGCACGGGGAGCGGGACAGGGCTAACGGAAGCTTTCTTT.

The chain uses TRBV5-8 and TRBJ2-1; TRBD2 might be the D (6 bases). The CDR3 spans 15 residues. Germline assignment: CDR1 SGHTS and CDR2 YDEGEE. V lost 0 bases and J 9 bases, leaving 16 bases between the germline ends. In DNA form, the CDR3 reads TGTGCCAGCAGCTTGGGCACTGGGACTTCGGCTGAGCAGTTCTTC. Translating gives CASSLGTGTSAEQFF.

The V call is TRBV5-1, the J call TRBJ1-1; 9 bases map to TRBD1. The CDR3 contains 16 residues. Germline V gene data show CDR1 as SGHRS and CDR2 as YFSETQ. V lost 3 bases to trimming and J lost 1 base; unmatched junction nucleotides: 7. The CDR3 loop is CASSSTPGQGNTEAFF. CDR3 nucleotide sequence: TGCGCCAGCAGCTCAACACCGGGACAGGGGAACACTGAAGCTTTCTTT.

This sequence joins TRBV2 and TRBJ2-1; TRBD2 matches at 9 bases. This CDR3 is built from 14 residues. With V trimmed by 6 bases and J by 4 bases, 4 bases remained unmatched. The germline V gene encodes CDR1 SNHLY and CDR2 FYNNEI. The CDR3 region has the DNA TGTGCCAGCAGATTGACTAGCGGATACAATGAGCAGTTCTTC. It codes for CASRLTSGYNEQFF. The complete variable domain, with remaining parts taken from reference TRBV2 and TRBJ2-1, reads EPEVTQTPSHQVTQMGQEVILRCVPISNHLYFYWYRQILGQKVEFLVSFYNNEISEKSEIFDDQFSVERPDGSNFTLKIRSTKLEDSAMYFCASRLTSGYNEQFFGPGTRLTVL.